The rows below give T cell receptor beta chains drawn from one sample of a study of shared clonotypes between healthy human individuals. Assay used: immunoSEQ multiplex PCR; TCRdb lists only in-frame clones, some missing. The data show over 2 million clones, approximately 95% seen once. The sample comprised naive CD4+ T cells sorted from blood. All receptors come from a man between 18 and 29 years old in good health. Each CDR3 is given with its conserved first and last residue. A D gene is named only where the DNA matches it firmly. Clone size appears in some rows only: once, few, many, or a class for an expanded clone.

d_gene: -
abundance: -
v_gene: TRBV7-3
j_gene: TRBJ2-5
CDR3aa: CASSYNGETQYF
CDR3nt: TGTGCCAGCAGCTATAATGGGGAGACCCAGTACTTC

d_gene: -
abundance: once
v_gene: TRBV6-1
j_gene: TRBJ1-6
CDR3aa: CASSRGQIYNSPLHF
CDR3nt: TGTGCCAGCAGCCGCGGACAGATCTATAATTCACCCCTCCACTTT

d_gene: -
abundance: few
v_gene: TRBV6-1
j_gene: TRBJ1-2
CDR3aa: CASSPGDNYGYTF
CDR3nt: TGTGCCAGCAGTCCTGGTGATAACTATGGCTACACCTTC

d_gene: TRBD1
abundance: -
v_gene: TRBV6-5
j_gene: TRBJ1-1
CDR3aa: CASSYSRTGGTEAFF
CDR3nt: TGTGCCAGCAGTTACTCCAGGACAGGGGGCACTGAAGCTTTCTTT

d_gene: TRBD1
abundance: once
v_gene: TRBV5-1
j_gene: TRBJ2-5
CDR3aa: CASRRTGTSQETQYF
CDR3nt: TGCGCCAGCAGGCGGACAGGGACTTCGCAAGAGACCCAGTACTTC

d_gene: -
abundance: -
v_gene: TRBV19
j_gene: TRBJ1-1
CDR3aa: CASSKQGAPTEAFF
CDR3nt: TGTGCCAGTAGTAAACAGGGCGCCCCAACTGAAGCTTTCTTT

d_gene: -
abundance: -
v_gene: TRBV30
j_gene: TRBJ1-3
CDR3aa: CAWQGHRPPYTIYF
CDR3nt: TGTGCCTGGCAGGGACACCGTCCTCCATACACCATATATTTT

d_gene: TRBD1
abundance: -
v_gene: TRBV6-5
j_gene: TRBJ2-3
CDR3aa: CASSYRTGRADTQYF
CDR3nt: TGTGCCAGCAGTTACCGGACAGGGCGCGCAGATACGCAGTATTTT

d_gene: TRBD2
abundance: -
v_gene: TRBV5-1
j_gene: TRBJ2-3
CDR3aa: CASSLADAGGPTDTQYF
CDR3nt: TGCGCCAGCAGCTTGGCCGACGCGGGAGGGCCCACAGATACGCAGTATTTT

d_gene: TRBD1
abundance: once
v_gene: TRBV4-1
j_gene: TRBJ2-1
CDR3aa: CASSQDGTGGVNEQFF
CDR3nt: TGCGCCAGCAGCCAAGATGGGACAGGGGGCGTGAATGAGCAGTTCTTC

d_gene: -
abundance: -
v_gene: TRBV11-2
j_gene: TRBJ1-1
CDR3aa: CASSIYLSDTEAFF
CDR3nt: TGTGCCAGCAGCATATACTTGTCAGACACTGAAGCTTTCTTT

d_gene: TRBD2
abundance: -
v_gene: TRBV9
j_gene: TRBJ2-1
CDR3aa: CASTRDPAGGLAGSNEQFF
CDR3nt: TGTGCCAGCACGAGGGATCCCGCAGGGGGACTAGCGGGGTCCAATGAGCAGTTCTTC

d_gene: -
abundance: -
v_gene: TRBV16
j_gene: TRBJ2-3
CDR3aa: CASSQLGISDTQYF
CDR3nt: TGTGCCAGCAGCCAATTGGGAATATCAGATACGCAGTATTTT

d_gene: -
abundance: -
v_gene: TRBV30
j_gene: TRBJ1-2
CDR3aa: CAWSVRVGGGGYTF
CDR3nt: TGTGCCTGGAGTGTACGAGTGGGGGGTGGCGGCTACACCTTC

d_gene: TRBD1
abundance: -
v_gene: TRBV5-1
j_gene: TRBJ2-7
CDR3aa: CASSTGQEYEQYF
CDR3nt: TGCGCCAGCAGCACGGGACAGGAGTACGAGCAGTACTTC

d_gene: -
abundance: -
v_gene: TRBV7-2
j_gene: TRBJ2-1
CDR3aa: CASSYTYGIFNEQFF
CDR3nt: TGTGCCAGCAGCTACACCTACGGGATATTCAATGAGCAGTTCTTC

d_gene: TRBD1
abundance: -
v_gene: TRBV6-1
j_gene: TRBJ1-2
CDR3aa: CASSGQGYGYTF
CDR3nt: TGTGCCAGCAGCGGACAGGGGTATGGCTACACCTTC